Detailed here is one T cell receptor (beta chain). There is no known antigen for this receptor. No per-base quality is available; no much larger clone lies one base away. The data were taken from a study of blood T cell repertoires in COVID-19 (dated by TCRdb to 2018 to 2020). For the study in its entirety: Samples covering the acute and convalescent phases of COVID-19 were provided by collaborators in the United States, Italy and Spain. The material from the prospective study consisted of cDNA or gDNA derived from T cells, B-cell-depleted T cells, or PBMCs. Samples came from the ongoing ImmuneRACE study (first 160 participants) plus 1,254 subjects from 6 global collaborators. Subjects who had been exposed to COVID-19, were actively infected with it, or had recovered from it provided the deeply sampled blood TCRbeta repertoires that made up the dataset. The sample metadata nearly always contained a de-identified subject ID, COVID-19 status, age in years and sex. The repertoires were released in a freely available public database intended as a resource for research on the immune response to SARS-CoV-2. Where available, HLA class I and class II types were obtained from metadata supplied by the sample provider rather than from assay-based typing. What the study reported, not specific to this receptor: The amount of clinical and demographic metadata varied by source and participant and was provided uncurated.

The immunoSEQ Assay, a bias-controlled multiplex PCR, was used to amplify TCRbeta CDR3 regions from genomic DNA. The original methods were these. The number of nucleated cells in each sample was estimated from the amplification of reference gene primers within the assay. Sequence reads were collapsed and filtered to measure the absolute abundance of every unique TCRbeta CDR3 rearrangement. For each sample, productive Simpson clonality was calculated by taking the square root of Simpson's diversity index across productive rearrangements. TCRdb's version of the immuneACCESS table is confined to in-frame rearrangements and falls short of the full clone set. An unresolved V gene accounts for under half of the shortfall where checked; the remainder is of unknown origin. The DNA gave D and trimming, while V, J and clone size come from that table. This sample gives under 250,000 clones in total; roughly 94% of them show up just once. The biggest ten clones account for approximately 1.2% of the sample.

The trim is 2 bases for V and 1 base for J, with a gap of 11 bases between the germline ends. The CDR3 starts with the cysteine, ends with the phenylalanine, and has 15 residues. The retained sequence is limited to the CDR3, 45 bases, with the frame set at the first base. From a lookup of the germline V gene, CDR1 and CDR2 are MNHEY and SVGAGI. The collaborating institutions used their own protocols to collect whole blood in K2EDTA tubes. For TCRbeta analysis, collaborators shipped samples as frozen whole blood, isolated PBMCs, or DNA extracted from either of those sample types. This chain is built from TRBV6-5 and TRBJ1-2, with the D gene too uncertain to name. Sequencing was carried out using peripheral blood. The receptor comes from a man aged 30 to 45 with acute or convalescent COVID-19. Here the CDR3 is given as CASSYAGSNNYGYTF. At the DNA level, the sequence is TGTGCCAGCAGTTACGCAGGATCCAATAACTATGGCTACACCTTC.